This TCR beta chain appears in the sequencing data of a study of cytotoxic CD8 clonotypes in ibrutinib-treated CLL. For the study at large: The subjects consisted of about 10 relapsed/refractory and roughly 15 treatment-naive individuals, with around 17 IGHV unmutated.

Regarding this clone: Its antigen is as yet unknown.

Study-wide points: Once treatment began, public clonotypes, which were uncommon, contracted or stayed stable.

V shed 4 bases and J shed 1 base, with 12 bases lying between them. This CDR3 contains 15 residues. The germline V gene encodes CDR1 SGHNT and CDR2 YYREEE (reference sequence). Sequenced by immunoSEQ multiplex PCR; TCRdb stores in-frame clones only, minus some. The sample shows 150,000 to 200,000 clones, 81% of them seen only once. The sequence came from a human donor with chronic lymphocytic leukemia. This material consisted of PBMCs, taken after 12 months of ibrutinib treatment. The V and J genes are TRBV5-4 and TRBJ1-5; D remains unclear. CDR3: CASSVGPGSNQPQHF. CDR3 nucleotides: TGTGCCAGCAGCGTAGGACCGGGGAGCAATCAGCCCCAGCATTTT.